A single sample is the source of the 24 T cell receptor beta chains below, sequenced in a study of blood T cell repertoires in COVID-19. Profiled with immunoSEQ multiplex PCR; TCRdb holds only in-frame clones, not every one. Found here are 200,000 to 250,000 clones, about 85% of them singletons; the top ten hold approximately 11%. Sequencing was carried out using PBMCs or T cells enriched from blood (not recorded which). Receptors were obtained from a man aged 30 to 45 who had recovered from COVID-19.

The genes are TRBV6-5 and TRBJ2-3; TRBD1 matches at 8 bases. The CDR3 is made up of 15 amino acids. The J segment lost 4 bases and the V segment lost 5 bases, leaving 8 bases of the junction unmatched. Germline CDR1 and CDR2: MNHEY and SVGAGI. The CDR3 coding sequence is TGTGCCAGCAGTCTTTCAGGGGGCAACGCAGATACGCAGTATTTT. This sequence encodes CASSLSGGNADTQYF.

The chain combines TRBV10-3 with TRBJ2-1; no definite D call. Looked up from germline, CDR1 is ENHRY and CDR2 is SYGVKD. V lost 7 bases and J lost 6, with 19 bases in between. The CDR3 length is 15 residues. The CDR3 loop reads CAITPAATSLNEQFF. In nucleotides, the CDR3 is TGTGCCATCACCCCGGCAGCGACGTCCCTCAATGAGCAGTTCTTC.

The V gene is TRBV19, the J gene TRBJ2-3, with 11 positions matching TRBD2. This CDR3 has 16 residues. Trimming removed 5 bases from V and 7 bases from J; junction bases left unmatched: 11. The V gene's germline CDR1 is LNHDA and CDR2 SQIVND (reference sequence). CDR3 nucleotides: TGTGCCAGTAGTCCCGTCCTAGCGGGGGGCGTGAATACGCAGTATTTT. Translated: CASSPVLAGGVNTQYF.

This chain connects TRBV28 to TRBJ2-7; TRBD2 matches 13 bases. After removal of 7 bases from V and 2 bases from J, the junction contained 5 bases not matched to a gene. The CDR3 runs 15 residues. In germline, CDR1 is MDHEN, CDR2 SYDVKM. CDR3 sequence (DNA): TGTGCCAGCATTGGGACTAGCGGGAACCCCTACGAGCAGTACTTC. This translates into CASIGTSGNPYEQYF.

The chain recombines TRBV10-3 with TRBJ2-7; TRBD1 aligns across 7 bases. The CDR3 spans 16 residues. J was trimmed by 0 bases and V by 6 bases; bases with no gene match: 11. Looked up from germline, CDR1 is ENHRY and CDR2 is SYGVKD. This CDR3 reads CAIRGAGQASSYEQYF. In DNA, the CDR3 is TGTGCCATCAGGGGAGCAGGACAGGCGAGCTCCTACGAGCAGTACTTC.

The rearrangement joins TRBV12-5 to TRBJ1-1; D remains unclear. CDR1 and CDR2 from the germline V gene are LGHNT and FRNRAP. Trimming removed 0 bases at V and 0 bases at J, with 17 bases between. CDR3 length equals 18 residues. CDR3 bases: TGTGCTAGTGGTTTGGTACGACTCACGCCTGCCCTGAACACTGAAGCTTTCTTT. Translating it yields CASGLVRLTPALNTEAFF.

This clone was seen a handful of times. This chain links TRBV6-5 with TRBJ1-3; 7 bases fit TRBD1. The CDR3 covers 15 residues. CDR1 and CDR2 from the germline V gene are MNHEY and SVGAGI. Trimming took 6 bases from V and 4 from J; bases not matched to a gene: 9. The CDR3 is CASSNRGGYGNTIYF. The CDR3 nucleotides are TGTGCCAGCAGCAACAGGGGCGGCTACGGAAACACCATATATTTT.

The CDR3 loop is CASSPESGDPYEQYF. In nucleotides, the CDR3 is TGTGCCAGCAGCCCCGAAAGCGGGGATCCCTACGAGCAGTACTTC. The chain combines TRBV9 with TRBJ2-7, with 7 bases that match TRBD2. Unmatched junction bases numbered 9, after V lost 4 bases and J lost 2 bases. There are 15 residues in the CDR3. Germline V gives CDR1 SGDLS, CDR2 YYNGEE.

The rearrangement joins TRBV7-9 to TRBJ1-6; TRBD1 matches at 9 bases. The J segment lost 7 bases and the V segment lost 5 bases, leaving 3 bases of the junction unmatched. Germline lookup yields CDR1 SEHNR and CDR2 FQNEAQ (reference sequence). The CDR3 loop spans 14 amino acids. This chain's CDR3 is CASSTGGFNSPLHF. CDR3 nucleotide sequence: TGTGCCAGCAGCACAGGGGGCTTCAATTCACCCCTCCACTTT. Full variable domain (missing parts from reference TRBV7-9 and TRBJ1-6): DTGVSQNPRHKITKRGQNVTFRCDPISEHNRLYWYRQTLGQGPEFLTYFQNEAQLEKSRLLSDRFSAERPKGSFSTLEIQRTEQGDSAMYLCASSTGGFNSPLHFGNGTRLTVT.

The sample holds one count of this clone. The rearrangement joins TRBV4-1 to TRBJ1-2; 9 nucleotides match TRBD1. This CDR3 is built from 16 residues. Losses at the gene ends were 1 base for V and 7 bases for J; bases not matched to a gene: 10. Germline CDR1 MGHRA, CDR2 YSYEKL. CDR3 region: CASSQVFPGQGSGYTF. In nucleotides, the CDR3 is TGCGCCAGCAGCCAAGTATTTCCGGGACAGGGAAGTGGCTACACCTTC.

This clone was seen once. The rearrangement uses TRBV5-4 and TRBJ2-5, with 7 bases fitting TRBD1. The CDR3 consists of 14 residues. V shed 3 bases, J shed 2 bases, and the junction held 4 bases outside the gene matches. Germline-derived CDR1 and CDR2 are SGHNT and YYREEE (reference sequence). The chain's CDR3 is CASSWYRGQETQYF. CDR3 DNA: TGTGCCAGCAGCTGGTACAGGGGACAAGAGACCCAGTACTTC.

V usage is TRBV5-1 and J usage is TRBJ1-4; D gene ambiguous. Germline loops: CDR1 SGHRS, CDR2 YFSETQ. The CDR3 sequence is 14 residues long. Trimming shortened V by 4 bases and J by 5 bases, and 12 bases separated the two germline ends. The DNA of the CDR3 is TGCGCCAGCAGCGAGGCAACGGCAAATGAAAAACTGTTTTTT. Protein: CASSEATANEKLFF. Full variable domain (missing parts from reference TRBV5-1 and TRBJ1-4): KAGVTQTPRYLIKTRGQQVTLSCSPISGHRSVSWYQQTPGQGLQFLFEYFSETQRNKGNFPGRFSGRQFSNSRSEMNVSTLELGDSALYLCASSEATANEKLFFGSGTQLSVL.

V is TRBV7-2 and J is TRBJ1-2; tentative D call: TRBD1 (6 bases). Germline V gene lookup returns CDR1 SGHTA and CDR2 FQGNSA. The length of the CDR3 is 14 residues. The ends were cut back, 5 bases at V and 3 bases at J, with 13 bases in the middle. The CDR3 reads CASSPGAVDYGYTF. The CDR3 DNA is TGTGCCAGCAGCCCAGGGGCCGTGGACTATGGCTACACCTTC.

J is TRBJ1-2 and V is TRBV27, with D tentatively TRBD1 (6 bases). The length of the CDR3 is 13 residues. The germline CDR1 and CDR2 sequences are MNHEY and SMNVEV (reference sequence). Trimming took 6 bases from V and 7 from J, leaving 15 bases between them. The CDR3 reads CASRGGRALGYTF. CDR3 sequence (DNA): TGTGCCAGCAGGGGGGGGCGGGCGCTTGGCTACACCTTC.

J is TRBJ2-1 and V is TRBV7-3; the match to TRBD1 covers 10 bases. V was pared by 5 bases and J by 5 bases, with 9 bases of the junction left unmatched. The CDR3 length is 16 residues. Germline CDR1 is SGHTA and CDR2 is FQGTGA. CDR3 amino acids: CASSPREGQGHNEQFF. CDR3 DNA: TGTGCCAGCAGCCCTAGAGAGGGACAGGGGCACAATGAGCAGTTCTTC. Based on the CDR3 plus reference TRBV7-3 and TRBJ2-1, the full variable domain is GAGVSQTPSNKVTEKGKYVELRCDPISGHTALYWYRQSLGQGPEFLIYFQGTGAADDSGLPNDRFFAVRPEGSVSTLKIQRTERGDSAVYLCASSPREGQGHNEQFFGPGTRLTVL.

This clone has a single count. The chain is built from TRBV5-1 and TRBJ2-1; D ambiguous. The V and J ends lost 4 bases and 0 bases respectively, with 8 bases between them. From germline, CDR1 is SGHRS and CDR2 YFSETQ. The CDR3 totals 14 residues. The CDR3 region is CASSNPSSYNEQFF. For the CDR3, the DNA is TGCGCCAGCAGCAACCCGAGCTCCTACAATGAGCAGTTCTTC.

The chain has TRBV5-1 and TRBJ2-5; a weak D match, TRBD1 (5 bases). The ends were cut back, 4 bases at V and 4 bases at J, with 17 bases in the middle. The CDR3 loop spans 15 amino acids. Germline CDR1 and CDR2: SGHRS and YFSETQ. CDR3 nucleotide sequence: TGCGCCAGCAGCGCTCCGGACACTGGCGGAGAGACCCAGTACTTC. Its translation is CASSAPDTGGETQYF.

The rearrangement uses TRBV4-3 and TRBJ2-1, with TRBD2 matching over 10 bases. The CDR3 extends over 16 amino acids. With V trimmed by 4 bases and J by 4 bases, 7 bases remained unmatched. Germline V gene sequence: CDR1 LGHNA, CDR2 YSLEER. CDR3 region: CASSRDQGLAYNEQFF. CDR3 nucleotides: TGCGCCAGCAGCCGAGACCAGGGACTAGCGTACAATGAGCAGTTCTTC.

V gene TRBV18 combines with J gene TRBJ1-4; 9 positions match TRBD1. The germline V gene has CDR1 KGHSH and CDR2 LQKENI. This CDR3 contains 20 residues. The V gene end was trimmed by 3 bases and the J gene end by 6 bases; junction bases not matched to a gene: 20. As DNA, the CDR3 is TGTGCCAGCTCACCGTCCCTTTCATCCCGGGACAGGGTCGGCGATGAAAAACTGTTTTTT. It encodes CASSPSLSSRDRVGDEKLFF.

This clone has a single count. The chain recombines TRBV4-2 with TRBJ2-7, with 7 bases aligning to TRBD2. The CDR3 covers 16 residues. Germline V gene sequence: CDR1 LGHNA, CDR2 YNFKEQ. The J segment lost 0 bases and the V segment lost 1 base, leaving 6 bases of the junction unmatched. The CDR3 sequence: CASSQVGLADSYEQYF. DNA of the CDR3: TGTGCCAGCAGCCAAGTTGGGCTAGCGGACTCCTACGAGCAGTACTTC.

The V gene is TRBV19, the J gene TRBJ1-1, with D possibly TRBD1 on 5 matching bases. This CDR3 spans 12 amino acids. Germline values: CDR1 LNHDA, CDR2 SQIVND (reference sequence). V was shortened by 5 bases and J by 7 bases, with 11 bases between the two germline ends. The CDR3 DNA is TGTGCCAGTAGTGTCGGGGGGGGTGAAGCTTTCTTT. Translation: CASSVGGGEAFF.

This chain connects TRBV28 to TRBJ1-2, with 9 positions matching TRBD1. The V segment lost 6 bases and the J segment 4 bases; nucleotides outside the gene matches: 0. The germline CDR1 and CDR2 sequences are MDHEN and SYDVKM. The CDR3 length is 12 residues. The CDR3 bases are TGTGCCAGCAGGACAGGGGGCTATGGCTACACCTTC. Translated: CASRTGGYGYTF.

In its sample, this clone was seen once. CDR3 coding DNA: TGTGCCAGTGGAGGGGGGACAGTGGGTCGTGCCCAGCATTTT. Residues: CASGGGTVGRAQHF. V and J are TRBV19 and TRBJ1-5; 7 bases map to TRBD1. Germline trimming cut 8 bases from V and 11 bases from J; bases unmatched to any gene: 15. Germline V gives CDR1 LNHDA, CDR2 SQIVND (reference sequence). The CDR3 length is 14 residues.

The chain has TRBV29-1 and TRBJ2-7; D might be TRBD2 (5 bases). CDR3 length: 12 residues. Trimming took 4 bases from V and 7 from J, leaving 14 bases between them. CDR1 SQVTM and CDR2 ANQGSEA come from the germline V gene. The DNA of the CDR3 is TGCAGCGTTGTAGAGGAAAAGCGGGAGCAGTACTTC. It codes for CSVVEEKREQYF.